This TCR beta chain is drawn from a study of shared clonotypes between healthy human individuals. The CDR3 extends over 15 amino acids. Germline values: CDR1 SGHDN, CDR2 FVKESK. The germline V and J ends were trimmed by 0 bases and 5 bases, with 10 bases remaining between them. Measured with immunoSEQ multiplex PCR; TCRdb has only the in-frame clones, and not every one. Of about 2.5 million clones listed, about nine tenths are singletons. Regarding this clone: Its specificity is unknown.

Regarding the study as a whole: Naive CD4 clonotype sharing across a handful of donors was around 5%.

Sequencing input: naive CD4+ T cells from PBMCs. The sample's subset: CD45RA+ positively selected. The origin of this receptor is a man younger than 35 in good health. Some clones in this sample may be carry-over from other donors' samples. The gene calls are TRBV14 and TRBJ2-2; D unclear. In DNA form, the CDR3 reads TGTGCCAGCAGCCAAGAGGGAAAGGGAACCGGGGAGCTGTTTTTT. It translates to CASSQEGKGTGELFF. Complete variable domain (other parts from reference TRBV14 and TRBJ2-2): EAGVTQFPSHSVIEKGQTVTLRCDPISGHDNLYWYRRVMGKEIKFLLHFVKESKQDESGMPNNRFLAERTGGTYSTLKVQPAELEDSGVYFCASSQEGKGTGELFFGEGSRLTVL.